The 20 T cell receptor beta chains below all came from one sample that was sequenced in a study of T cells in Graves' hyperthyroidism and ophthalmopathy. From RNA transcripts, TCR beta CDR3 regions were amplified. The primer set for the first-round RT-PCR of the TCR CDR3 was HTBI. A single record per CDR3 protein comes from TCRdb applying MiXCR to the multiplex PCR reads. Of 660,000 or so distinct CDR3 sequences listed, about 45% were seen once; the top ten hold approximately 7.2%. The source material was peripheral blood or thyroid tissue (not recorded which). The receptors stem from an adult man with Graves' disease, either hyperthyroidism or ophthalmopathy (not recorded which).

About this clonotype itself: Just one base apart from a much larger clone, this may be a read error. The DNA of the CDR3 is TGTGCCAGCAGCCGCTCTACAGGACAGGGGGCGAACATAAGCTCTGGAAACACCATATATTTT. Protein sequence: CASSRSTGQGANISSGNTIYF. The chain combines TRBV7-8 with TRBJ1-3, with 11 positions matching TRBD1. Germline V CDR1 and CDR2: SGHVS, FQNEAQ. V lost 5 bases, J lost 0 bases, and 18 bases stayed unmatched. The length of the CDR3 is 21 residues.

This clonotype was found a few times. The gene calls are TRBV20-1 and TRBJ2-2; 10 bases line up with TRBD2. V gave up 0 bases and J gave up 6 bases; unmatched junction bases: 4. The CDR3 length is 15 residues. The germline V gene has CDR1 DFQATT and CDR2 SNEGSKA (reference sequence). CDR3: CSARELAGQPGELFF. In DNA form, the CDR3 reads TGCAGTGCTAGAGAACTAGCGGGGCAACCCGGGGAGCTGTTTTTT.

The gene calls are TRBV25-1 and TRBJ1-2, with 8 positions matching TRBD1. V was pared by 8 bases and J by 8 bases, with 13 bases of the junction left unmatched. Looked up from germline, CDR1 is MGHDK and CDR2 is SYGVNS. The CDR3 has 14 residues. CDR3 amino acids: CASVPPDRAYGYTF. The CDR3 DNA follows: TGTGCCAGCGTGCCCCCGGACAGGGCATACGGCTACACCTTC.

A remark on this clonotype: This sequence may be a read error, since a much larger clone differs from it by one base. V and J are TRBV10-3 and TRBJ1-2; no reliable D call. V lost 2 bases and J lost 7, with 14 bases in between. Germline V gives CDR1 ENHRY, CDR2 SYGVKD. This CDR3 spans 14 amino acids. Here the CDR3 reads CAISEEALGCGYTF. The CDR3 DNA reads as TGTGCCATCAGTGAGGAGGCTCTGGGCTGTGGCTACACCTTC.

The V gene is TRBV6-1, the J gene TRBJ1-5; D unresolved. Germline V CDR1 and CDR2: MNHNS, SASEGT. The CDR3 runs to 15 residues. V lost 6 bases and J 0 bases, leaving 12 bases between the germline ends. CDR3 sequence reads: CASSLGWDSNQPQHF. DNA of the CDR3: TGTGCCAGCAGCCTGGGGTGGGATAGCAATCAGCCCCAGCATTTT.

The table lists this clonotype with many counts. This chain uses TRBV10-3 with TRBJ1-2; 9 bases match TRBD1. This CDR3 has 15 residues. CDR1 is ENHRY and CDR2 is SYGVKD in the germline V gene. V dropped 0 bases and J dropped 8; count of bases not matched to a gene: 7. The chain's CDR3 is CAISESQGQGIGYTF. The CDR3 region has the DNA TGTGCCATCAGTGAGTCGCAGGGACAGGGAATCGGCTACACCTTC.

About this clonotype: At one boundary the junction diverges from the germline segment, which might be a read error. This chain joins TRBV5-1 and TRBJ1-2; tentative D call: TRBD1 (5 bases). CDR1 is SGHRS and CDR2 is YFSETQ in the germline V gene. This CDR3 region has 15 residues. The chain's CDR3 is CPSSLFPGTNYGYTF. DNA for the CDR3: TGCCCCAGCAGCTTGTTTCCAGGGACTAACTATGGCTACACCTTC.

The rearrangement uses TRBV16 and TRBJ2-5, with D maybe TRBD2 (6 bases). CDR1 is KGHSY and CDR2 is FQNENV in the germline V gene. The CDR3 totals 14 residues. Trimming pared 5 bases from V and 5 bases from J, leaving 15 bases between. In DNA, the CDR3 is TGTGCCAGCAGCGCAATGGAGGGCCGGGAGACCCAGTACTTC. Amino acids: CASSAMEGRETQYF.

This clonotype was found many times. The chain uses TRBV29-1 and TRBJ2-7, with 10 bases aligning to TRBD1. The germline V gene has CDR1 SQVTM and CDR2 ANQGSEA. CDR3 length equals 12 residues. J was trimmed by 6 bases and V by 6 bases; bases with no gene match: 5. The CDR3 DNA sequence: TGCAGCGTAGGGGACAGGGGTCGCGAGCAGTACTTC. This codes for CSVGDRGREQYF.

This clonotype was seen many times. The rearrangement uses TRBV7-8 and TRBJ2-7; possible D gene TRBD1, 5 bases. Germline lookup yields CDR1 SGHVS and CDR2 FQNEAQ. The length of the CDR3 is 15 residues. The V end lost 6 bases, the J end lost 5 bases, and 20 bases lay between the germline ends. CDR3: CASRQVGQGLNEQYF. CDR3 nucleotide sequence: TGTGCCAGCAGACAAGTCGGGCAGGGTTTGAACGAGCAGTACTTC.

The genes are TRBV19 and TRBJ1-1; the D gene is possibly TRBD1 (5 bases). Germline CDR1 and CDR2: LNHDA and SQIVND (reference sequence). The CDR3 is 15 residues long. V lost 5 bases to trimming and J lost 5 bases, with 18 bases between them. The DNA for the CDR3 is TGTGCCAGTAGTGCCGTAAGGGGATTTTTGACTGAAGCTTTCTTT. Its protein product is CASSAVRGFLTEAFF. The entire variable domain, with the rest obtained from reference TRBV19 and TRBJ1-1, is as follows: DGGITQSPKYLFRKEGQNVTLSCEQNLNHDAMYWYRQDPGQGLRLIYYSQIVNDFQKGDIAEGYSVSREKKESFPLTVTSAQKNPTAFYLCASSAVRGFLTEAFFGQGTRLTVV.

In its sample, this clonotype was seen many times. The CDR3 DNA sequence: TGCAGCGTTGTGTCAGACTATGGCTACACCTTC. Residues: CSVVSDYGYTF. The V and J genes are TRBV29-1 and TRBJ1-2; D gene unclear. Deletions cut 4 bases from V and 3 bases from J, with 6 bases between. Germline assignment: CDR1 SQVTM and CDR2 ANQGSEA. CDR3 length: 11 residues.

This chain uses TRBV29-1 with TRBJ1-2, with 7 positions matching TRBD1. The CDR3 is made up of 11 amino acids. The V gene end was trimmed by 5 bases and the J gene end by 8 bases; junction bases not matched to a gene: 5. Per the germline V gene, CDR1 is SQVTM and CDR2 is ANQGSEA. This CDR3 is CSVRDSRGYTF. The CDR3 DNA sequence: TGCAGCGTTAGGGACAGCCGCGGCTACACCTTC.

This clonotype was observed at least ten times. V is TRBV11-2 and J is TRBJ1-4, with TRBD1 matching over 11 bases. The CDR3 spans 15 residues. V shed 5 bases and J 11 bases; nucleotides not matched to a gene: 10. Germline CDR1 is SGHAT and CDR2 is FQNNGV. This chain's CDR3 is CASSPHGQGAGKLFF. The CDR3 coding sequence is TGTGCCAGCAGCCCTCACGGACAGGGGGCGGGGAAACTGTTTTTT.

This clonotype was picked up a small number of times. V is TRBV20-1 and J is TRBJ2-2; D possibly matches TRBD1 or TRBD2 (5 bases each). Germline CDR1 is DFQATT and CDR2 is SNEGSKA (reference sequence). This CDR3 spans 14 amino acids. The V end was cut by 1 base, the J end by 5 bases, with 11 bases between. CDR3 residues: CSARVSGATGELFF. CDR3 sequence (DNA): TGCAGTGCTAGAGTTTCCGGGGCGACCGGGGAGCTGTTTTTT.

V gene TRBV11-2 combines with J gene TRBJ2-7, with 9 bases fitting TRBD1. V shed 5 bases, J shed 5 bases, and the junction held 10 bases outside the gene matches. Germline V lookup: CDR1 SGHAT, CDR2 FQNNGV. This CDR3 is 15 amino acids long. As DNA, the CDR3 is TGTGCCAGCAGCCAATTTAGTACAGGGGGCGACGAGCAGTACTTC. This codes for CASSQFSTGGDEQYF.

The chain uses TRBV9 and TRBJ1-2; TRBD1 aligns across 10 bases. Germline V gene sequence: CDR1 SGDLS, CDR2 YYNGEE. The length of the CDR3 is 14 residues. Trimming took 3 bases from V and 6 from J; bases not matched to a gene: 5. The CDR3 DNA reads TGTGCCAGCAGCGCCGGGACAGGGGCGGATGGCTACACCTTC. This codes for CASSAGTGADGYTF.

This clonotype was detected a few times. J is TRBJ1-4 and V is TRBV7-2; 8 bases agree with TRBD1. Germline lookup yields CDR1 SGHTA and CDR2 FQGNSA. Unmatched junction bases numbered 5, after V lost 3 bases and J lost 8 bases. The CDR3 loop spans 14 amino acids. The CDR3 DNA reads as TGTGCCAGCAGCTTCCAGGGGGCGGAAGAAAAACTGTTTTTT. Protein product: CASSFQGAEEKLFF.

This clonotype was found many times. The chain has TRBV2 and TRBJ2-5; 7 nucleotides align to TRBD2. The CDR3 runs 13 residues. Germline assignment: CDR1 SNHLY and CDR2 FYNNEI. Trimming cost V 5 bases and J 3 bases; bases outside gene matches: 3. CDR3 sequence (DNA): TGTGCCAGCAGTAGAGGGAGGGAAGAGACCCAGTACTTC. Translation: CASSRGREETQYF. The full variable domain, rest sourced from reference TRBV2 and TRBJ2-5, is EPEVTQTPSHQVTQMGQEVILRCVPISNHLYFYWYRQILGQKVEFLVSFYNNEISEKSEIFDDQFSVERPDGSNFTLKIRSTKLEDSAMYFCASSRGREETQYFGPGTRLLVL.

The CDR3 protein is CASTLAPLYGYTF. The CDR3 nucleotides read TGTGCCAGCACTTTGGCTCCCCTCTATGGCTACACCTTC. This chain connects TRBV6-5 to TRBJ1-2; D uncertain. There are 13 residues in the CDR3. V was cut by 7 bases and J by 4 bases, with 13 bases left in between. In germline, CDR1 is MNHEY, CDR2 SVGAGI.